This TCR beta chain was obtained from a study of blood T cell repertoires in COVID-19. Study-wide context: The United States, Italy and Spain were the sources of the acute and convalescent COVID-19 samples.

The CDR3 is made up of 12 amino acids. Trimming cost V 8 bases and J 10 bases; bases outside gene matches: 10. In germline, CDR1 is MNHEY, CDR2 SVGAGI. TCRdb's table, derived via immunoSEQ multiplex PCR, lists solely in-frame clones and lacks some. The data hold hundreds of thousands of clones, with more than 80% observed a single time. Sequenced sample: peripheral blood. This sequence originates from a woman between 25 and 40 years old with active or convalescent COVID-19. The chain joins TRBV6-5 to TRBJ1-1; 7 nucleotides match TRBD1. The CDR3 DNA is TGTGCCAGCGGTTCCCCTAGGACAGGAGCTTTCTTT. Its translation: CASGSPRTGAFF.